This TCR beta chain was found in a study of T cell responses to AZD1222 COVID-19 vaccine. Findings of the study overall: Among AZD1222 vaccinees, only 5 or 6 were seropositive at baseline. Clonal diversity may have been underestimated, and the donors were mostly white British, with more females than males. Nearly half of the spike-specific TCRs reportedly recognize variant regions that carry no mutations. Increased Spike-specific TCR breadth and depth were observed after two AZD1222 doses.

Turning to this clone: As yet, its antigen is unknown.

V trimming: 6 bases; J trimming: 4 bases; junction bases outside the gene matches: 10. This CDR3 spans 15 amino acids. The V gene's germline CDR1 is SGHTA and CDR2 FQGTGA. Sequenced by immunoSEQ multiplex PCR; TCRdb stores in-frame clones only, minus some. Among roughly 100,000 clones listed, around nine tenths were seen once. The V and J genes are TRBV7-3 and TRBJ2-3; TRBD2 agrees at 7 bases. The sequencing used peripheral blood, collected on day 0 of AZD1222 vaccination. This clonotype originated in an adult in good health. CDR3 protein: CASSAWGGRADTQYF. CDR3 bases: TGTGCCAGCAGTGCCTGGGGAGGGAGGGCAGATACGCAGTATTTT.